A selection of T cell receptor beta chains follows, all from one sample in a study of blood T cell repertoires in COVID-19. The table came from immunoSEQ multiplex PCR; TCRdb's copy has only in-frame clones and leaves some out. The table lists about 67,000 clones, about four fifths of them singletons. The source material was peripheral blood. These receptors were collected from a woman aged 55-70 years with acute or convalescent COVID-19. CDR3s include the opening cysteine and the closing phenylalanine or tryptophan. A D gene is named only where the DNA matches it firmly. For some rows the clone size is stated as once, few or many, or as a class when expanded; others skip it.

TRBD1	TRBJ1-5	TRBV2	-	CASSADPNTGEDRQPQHF	TGTGCCAGCAGTGCCGACCCTAATACAGGGGAAGATAGGCAGCCCCAGCATTTT
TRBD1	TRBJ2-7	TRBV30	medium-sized	CAWSRQGGEQYF	TGTGCCTGGAGTAGACAGGGTGGAGAGCAGTACTTC
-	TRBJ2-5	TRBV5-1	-	CASSTVGGGQETQYF	TGCGCCAGCAGCACTGTGGGGGGTGGACAAGAGACCCAGTACTTC
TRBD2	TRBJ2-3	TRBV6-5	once	CASSPSGGGWDTQYF	TGTGCCAGCAGTCCTAGCGGGGGAGGTTGGGATACGCAGTATTTT
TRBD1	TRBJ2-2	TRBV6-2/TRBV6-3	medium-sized	CASSPGQDLSNTGELFF	TGTGCCAGCAGCCCGGGACAGGATCTATCGAACACCGGGGAGCTGTTTTTT
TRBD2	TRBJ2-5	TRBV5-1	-	CASSFGPSGGGEETQYF	TGCGCCAGCAGCTTTGGGCCTAGCGGGGGCGGTGAAGAGACCCAGTACTTC
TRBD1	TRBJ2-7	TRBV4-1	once	CASSRDRGRYEQYF	TGCGCCAGCAGCCGGGACAGGGGAAGGTACGAGCAGTACTTC
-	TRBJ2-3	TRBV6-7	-	CASSYSEGLGEAYTQYF	TGTGCCAGCAGTTACTCCGAAGGGTTGGGAGAGGCTTATACGCAGTATTTT
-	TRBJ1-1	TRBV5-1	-	CASSHRPGVGDTEAFF	TGCGCCAGCAGCCATCGCCCGGGGGTGGGGGACACTGAAGCTTTCTTT
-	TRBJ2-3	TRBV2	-	CASSSGVYTDTQYF	TGTGCCAGCAGCTCAGGGGTATACACAGATACGCAGTATTTT
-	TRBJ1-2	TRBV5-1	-	CASSLETGLEGYTF	TGCGCCAGCAGCCTGGAAACAGGGTTAGAGGGCTACACCTTC
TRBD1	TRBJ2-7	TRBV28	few	CASSFRGPVNYEQYF	TGTGCCAGCAGTTTTAGGGGGCCTGTCAACTACGAGCAGTACTTC
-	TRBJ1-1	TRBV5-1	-	CASSPGDTEAFF	TGCGCCAGCTCCCCGGGAGACACTGAAGCTTTCTTT
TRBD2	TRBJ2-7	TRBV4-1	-	CASSQAGGFYEQYF	TGCGCCAGCAGTCAAGCGGGGGGGTTTTACGAGCAGTACTTC
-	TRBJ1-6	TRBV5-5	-	CASSHLAGAHDSPLHF	TGTGCCAGCAGCCATCTAGCGGGGGCGCATGATTCACCCCTCCACTTT
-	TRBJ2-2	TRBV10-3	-	CAISDGTTEYTGELFF	TGTGCCATCAGTGATGGAACTACCGAATACACCGGGGAGCTGTTTTTT
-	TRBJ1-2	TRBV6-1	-	CASSEASKRGNTNYGYTF	TGTGCCAGCAGTGAAGCATCAAAACGGGGAAATACTAACTATGGCTACACCTTC
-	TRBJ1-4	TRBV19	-	CASSRQVNEKLFF	TGTGCCAGTAGTCGTCAGGTTAATGAAAAACTGTTTTTT
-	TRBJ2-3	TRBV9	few	CASSVVADGTDTQYF	TGTGCCAGCAGCGTAGTAGCGGACGGCACAGATACGCAGTATTTT
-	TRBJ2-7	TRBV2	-	CATTGPPFLEQYF	TGTGCCACCACAGGCCCCCCTTTTCTCGAGCAGTACTTC
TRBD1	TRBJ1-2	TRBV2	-	CASSYDRGATF	TGTGCCAGCAGCTATGACAGGGGAGCTACCTTC
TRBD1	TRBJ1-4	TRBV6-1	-	CASSDRGRNEKLFF	TGTGCCAGCAGTGACAGGGGGAGGAATGAAAAACTGTTTTTT
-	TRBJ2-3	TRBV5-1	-	CASSMSITDTQYF	TGCGCCAGCAGCATGTCTATCACAGATACGCAGTATTTT
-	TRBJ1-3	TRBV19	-	CASSEGRGNTIYF	TGTGCCAGTAGTGAGGGCCGTGGAAACACCATATATTTT
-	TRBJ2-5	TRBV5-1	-	CASSLAGTGPQETQYF	TGCGCCAGCAGCTTGGCCGGGACTGGACCCCAAGAGACCCAGTACTTC
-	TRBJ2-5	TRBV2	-	CASSENREETQYF	TGTGCCAGCAGTGAAAATCGAGAAGAGACCCAGTACTTC
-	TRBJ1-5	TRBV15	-	CATSTTRGPQHF	TGTGCCACCAGCACCACAAGAGGGCCCCAGCATTTT
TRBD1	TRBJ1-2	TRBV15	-	CATSIPETGRGYTF	TGTGCCACCAGCATACCTGAGACAGGGAGAGGCTACACCTTC
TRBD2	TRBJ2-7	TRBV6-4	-	CASSDGAGLEQYF	TGTGCCAGCAGTGACGGGGCGGGACTAGAGCAGTACTTC
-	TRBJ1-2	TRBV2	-	CASSEAWRDGYTF	TGTGCCAGCAGTGAAGCGTGGCGGGATGGCTACACCTTC
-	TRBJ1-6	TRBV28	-	CASSLRGRKSPLHF	TGTGCCAGCAGTTTACGGGGTCGGAAATCACCCCTCCACTTT
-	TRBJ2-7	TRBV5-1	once	CASSEATGPYEQYF	TGCGCCAGCAGCGAGGCCACAGGGCCCTACGAGCAGTACTTC
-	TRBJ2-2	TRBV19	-	CASSLGPGGAGELFF	TGTGCCAGTAGTCTCGGCCCGGGCGGGGCCGGGGAGCTGTTTTTT
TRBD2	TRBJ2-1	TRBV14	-	CASSPAAGGPNEQFF	TGTGCCAGCAGCCCCGCCGCGGGGGGGCCAAATGAGCAGTTCTTC
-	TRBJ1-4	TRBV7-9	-	CASSLSFAEKLFF	TGTGCCAGCAGCTTATCGTTTGCGGAAAAACTGTTTTTT
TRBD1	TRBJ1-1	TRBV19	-	CASSIERGDSEAFF	TGTGCCAGTAGTATAGAAAGAGGGGACAGTGAAGCTTTCTTT
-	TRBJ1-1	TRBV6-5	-	CASSPRPRGNTEAFF	TGTGCCAGCAGCCCCCGGCCACGGGGGAACACTGAAGCTTTCTTT
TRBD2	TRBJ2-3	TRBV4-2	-	CASSQGPASGGSTDTQYF	TGTGCCAGCAGCCAAGGGCCGGCTAGCGGGGGAAGCACAGATACGCAGTATTTT
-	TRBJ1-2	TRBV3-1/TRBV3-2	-	CASSQGADYGYTF	TGTGCCAGCAGCCAAGGGGCAGACTATGGCTACACCTTC
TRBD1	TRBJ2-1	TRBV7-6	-	CASSELPGTGEGYNEQFF	TGTGCCAGCAGCGAGCTCCCCGGGACAGGGGAGGGGTACAATGAGCAGTTCTTC
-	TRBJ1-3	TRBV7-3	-	CASAIRGGTGNTIYF	TGTGCCAGCGCCATCCGGGGAGGAACTGGAAACACCATATATTTT
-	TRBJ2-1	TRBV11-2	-	CASRLVSGAAEQFF	TGTGCCAGCAGGCTAGTTAGTGGTGCGGCTGAGCAGTTCTTC
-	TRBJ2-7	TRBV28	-	CASSFYTGGEDEQYF	TGTGCCAGCAGTTTCTATACAGGGGGGGAAGACGAGCAGTACTTC
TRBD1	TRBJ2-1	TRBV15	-	CATSRAGTGALNEQFF	TGTGCCACCAGCAGAGCCGGGACAGGGGCATTGAATGAGCAGTTCTTC
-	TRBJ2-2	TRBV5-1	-	CASKWTAQTGELFF	TGCGCCAGCAAGTGGACAGCGCAAACCGGGGAGCTGTTTTTT
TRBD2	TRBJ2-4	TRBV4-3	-	CASSQAGGDKNIQYF	TGCGCCAGCAGCCAAGCGGGGGGGGACAAAAACATTCAGTACTTC
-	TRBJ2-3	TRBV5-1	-	CASSRDLTSTDTQYF	TGCGCCAGCTCAAGGGACTTAACTAGCACAGATACGCAGTATTTT
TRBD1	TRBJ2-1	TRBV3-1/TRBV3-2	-	CASSLTGQGIYNEQFF	TGTGCCAGCAGCCTTACGGGACAGGGAATTTACAATGAGCAGTTCTTC
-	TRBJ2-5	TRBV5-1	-	CASSLAGRETQYF	TGCGCCAGCAGCTTGGCAGGGCGAGAGACCCAGTACTTC
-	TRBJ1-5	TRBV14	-	CASSPTGFNQPQHF	TGTGCCAGCAGCCCGACAGGATTCAATCAGCCCCAGCATTTT
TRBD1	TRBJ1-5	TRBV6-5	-	CASRNTGDQPQHF	TGTGCCAGCAGAAATACAGGGGATCAGCCCCAGCATTTT
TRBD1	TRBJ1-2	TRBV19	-	CASSTQGGEGYTF	TGTGCCAGTAGTACCCAGGGGGGTGAAGGCTACACCTTC
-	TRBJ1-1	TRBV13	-	CASTRTVNTEAFF	TGTGCCAGCACCCGGACAGTGAACACTGAAGCTTTCTTT
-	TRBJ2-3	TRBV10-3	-	CAISATTSSTDTQYF	TGTGCCATCAGTGCGACTACTTCTAGCACAGATACGCAGTATTTT
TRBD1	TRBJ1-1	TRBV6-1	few	CASSEVAGTGVGEAFF	TGTGCCAGCAGTGAAGTCGCGGGGACAGGGGTCGGGGAAGCTTTCTTT
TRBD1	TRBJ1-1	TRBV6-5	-	CASIRQGMNTEAFF	TGTGCCAGCATCCGACAGGGGATGAACACTGAAGCTTTCTTT
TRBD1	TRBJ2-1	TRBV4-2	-	CASSQLDRGGNEQFF	TGTGCCAGCAGCCAACTTGACAGGGGAGGCAATGAGCAGTTCTTC
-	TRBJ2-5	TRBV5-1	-	CASSLAPRETQYF	TGCGCCAGCAGCTTGGCCCCTAGGGAGACCCAGTACTTC
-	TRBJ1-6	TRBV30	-	CALERYASSSSPLHF	TGTGCCTTGGAGAGGTACGCAAGTTCGAGTTCACCCCTCCACTTT